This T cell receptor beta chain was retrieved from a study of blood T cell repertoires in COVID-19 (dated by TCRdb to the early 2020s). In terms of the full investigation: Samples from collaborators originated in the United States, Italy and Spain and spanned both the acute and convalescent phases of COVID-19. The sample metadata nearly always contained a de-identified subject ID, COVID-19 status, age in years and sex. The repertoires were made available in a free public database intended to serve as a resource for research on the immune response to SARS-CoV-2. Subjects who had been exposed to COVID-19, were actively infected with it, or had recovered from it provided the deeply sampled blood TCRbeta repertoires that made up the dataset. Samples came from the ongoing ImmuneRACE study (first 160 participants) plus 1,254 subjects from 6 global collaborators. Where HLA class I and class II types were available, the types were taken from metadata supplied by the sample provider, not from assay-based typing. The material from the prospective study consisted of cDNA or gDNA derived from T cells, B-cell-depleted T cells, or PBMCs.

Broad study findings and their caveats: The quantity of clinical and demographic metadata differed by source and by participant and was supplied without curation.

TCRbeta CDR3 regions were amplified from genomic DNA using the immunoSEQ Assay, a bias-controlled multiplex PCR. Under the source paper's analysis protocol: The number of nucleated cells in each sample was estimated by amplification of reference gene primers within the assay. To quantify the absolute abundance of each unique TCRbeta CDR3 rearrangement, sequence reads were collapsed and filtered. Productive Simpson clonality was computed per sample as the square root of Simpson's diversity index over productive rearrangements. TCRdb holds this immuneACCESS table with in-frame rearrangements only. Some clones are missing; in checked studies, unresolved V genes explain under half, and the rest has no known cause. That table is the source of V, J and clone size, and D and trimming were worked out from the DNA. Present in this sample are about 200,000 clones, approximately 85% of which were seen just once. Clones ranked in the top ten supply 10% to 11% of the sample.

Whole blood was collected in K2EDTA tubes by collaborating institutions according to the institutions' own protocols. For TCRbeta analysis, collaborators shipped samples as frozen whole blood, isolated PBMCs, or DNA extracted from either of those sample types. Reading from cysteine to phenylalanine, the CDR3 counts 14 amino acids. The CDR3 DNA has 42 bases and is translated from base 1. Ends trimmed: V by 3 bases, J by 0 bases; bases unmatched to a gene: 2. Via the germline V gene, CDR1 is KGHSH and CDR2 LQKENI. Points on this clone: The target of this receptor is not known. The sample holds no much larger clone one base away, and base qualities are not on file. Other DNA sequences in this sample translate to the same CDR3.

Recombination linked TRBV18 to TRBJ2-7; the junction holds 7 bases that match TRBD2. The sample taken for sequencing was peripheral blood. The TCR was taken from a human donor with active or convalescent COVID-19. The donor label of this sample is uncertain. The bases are TGTGCCAGCTCACCTAGGGAGGGCTCCTACGAGCAGTACTTC. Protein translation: CASSPREGSYEQYF.